Listed here are 24 T cell receptor beta chains from one sample, sequenced in a study of post-analysis software for immune sequencing data. Libraries were made from TCR beta cDNA, and they carried unique molecular identifiers. TCRdb called the PCR reads again in MiXCR, with one record for every CDR3 protein. The sample consists of around 160,000 distinct CDR3 sequences, about 37% of them appearing once. The source material was blood, sampled after autologous hematopoietic stem cell transplantation. These receptors originate from a girl aged 5 to 17 with multiple sclerosis.

Regarding this clonotype: An end of the junction does not agree with germline; a read error may underlie this. The V and J genes are TRBV11-2 and TRBJ1-1; possible D gene TRBD1, 6 bases. This CDR3 contains 18 residues. Germline CDR1 SGHAT, CDR2 FQNNGV. CDR3 sequence: CASSTPQGWAAHNTEAFF. CDR3 coding DNA: TGCGCCAGCAGCACACCACAGGGATGGGCCGCGCATAACACTGAAGCTTTCTTT. Full variable domain (remainder filled in from reference TRBV11-2 and TRBJ1-1): EAGVAQSPRYKIIEKRQSVAFWCNPISGHATLYWYQQILGQGPKLLIQFQNNGVVDDSQLPKDRFSAERLKGVDSTLKIQPAKLEDSAVYLCASSTPQGWAAHNTEAFFGQGTRLTVV.

The J gene is TRBJ1-1, the V gene TRBV29-1; D is unclear. From germline, CDR1 is SQVTM and CDR2 ANQGSEA. The length of the CDR3 is 12 residues. V lost 7 bases, J lost 0 bases, and 9 bases lay in between. CDR3: CSGKDMNTEAFF. The CDR3 DNA is TGCAGCGGAAAAGACATGAACACTGAAGCTTTCTTT.

This clonotype was recorded a few times. V gene TRBV20-1 combines with J gene TRBJ2-6; D gene ambiguous. Looked up from germline, CDR1 is DFQATT and CDR2 is SNEGSKA (reference sequence). V dropped 0 bases and J dropped 0 bases, with 12 bases sitting between them. CDR3 length: 17 amino acids. The CDR3 DNA reads as TGCAGTGCTAGAGATGGCCAGGCCTCCTCTGGGGCCAACGTCCTGACTTTC. Its translation is CSARDGQASSGANVLTF.

Turning to this clonotype: A read error is likely, as this CDR3 ends without the conserved phenylalanine or tryptophan. This chain connects TRBV10-3 to TRBJ2-4; 8 bases are shared with TRBD1. The J call may be wrong; the DNA end is better matched by TRBJ2-7. The germline gives CDR1 ENHRY, CDR2 SYGVKD. The CDR3 has 14 amino acids. The CDR3 is CATVPGQESYEQYL. The CDR3 DNA reads as TGTGCCACGGTCCCGGGACAGGAGTCCTACGAGCAGTACTTA.

J is TRBJ2-7 and V is TRBV19, with TRBD1 matching over 10 bases. J was trimmed by 5 bases and V by 6 bases; bases with no gene match: 4. Germline V gene sequence: CDR1 LNHDA, CDR2 SQIVND (reference sequence). This CDR3 has 13 amino acids. The CDR3 region has the DNA TGTGCCAGTAGGGAGACAGGGGGCAACGAGCAGTACTTC. Translated, it gives CASRETGGNEQYF.

The chain joins TRBV19 to TRBJ2-7, with 10 bases aligning to TRBD2. The CDR3 extends over 15 amino acids. The germline CDR1 and CDR2 sequences are LNHDA and SQIVND (reference sequence). Germline trimming cut 2 bases from V and 3 bases from J; bases unmatched to any gene: 4. The CDR3 is CASSIFSGRIYEQYF. CDR3 in DNA: TGTGCCAGTAGTATATTTAGCGGGAGGATCTACGAGCAGTACTTC.

V and J are TRBV27 and TRBJ2-5; either TRBD1 or TRBD2 may fit D (5 bases each). Trimming took off 6 bases at V and 11 bases at J, with 22 bases between the two ends. Germline V CDR1 and CDR2: MNHEY, SMNVEV (reference sequence). The CDR3 loop spans 14 amino acids. The CDR3 reads CASSPPRGNNEQYF. The CDR3 DNA follows: TGTGCCAGCAGCCCCCCGAGGGGAAACAATGAGCAGTACTTC.

V and J are TRBV5-1 and TRBJ2-3; D is possibly TRBD1 (6 bases). V lost 1 base and J lost 0, with 15 bases in between. CDR1 and CDR2 from the germline V gene are SGHRS and YFSETQ. The CDR3 is made up of 17 amino acids. DNA for the CDR3: TGCGCCAGCAGCTTGCCCCCGACAGGCCTAAGCACAGATACGCAGTATTTT. It is translated as CASSLPPTGLSTDTQYF.

This clonotype was detected a few times. The chain employs TRBV15 and TRBJ2-4; 12 bases map to TRBD2. Germline CDR1 is LNHNV and CDR2 is YYDKDF (reference sequence). CDR3 length: 16 amino acids. V lost 5 bases and J lost 1; bases outside the gene matches: 3. In DNA, the CDR3 is TGTGCCACCAGCGGCCTAGCGGGAGGGGCCAAAAACATTCAGTACTTC. As protein: CATSGLAGGAKNIQYF.

This clonotype was counted a few times. The V gene is TRBV9, the J gene TRBJ1-2; 7 positions match TRBD1. This CDR3 contains 15 residues. CDR1 is SGDLS and CDR2 is YYNGEE in the germline V gene. V shed 3 bases, J shed 8 bases, and the junction held 13 bases outside the gene matches. CDR3 sequence (DNA): TGTGCCAGCAGCGCCGAGGGGACAGTGGAAGAAGGCTACACCTTC. Translation gives CASSAEGTVEEGYTF.

The CDR3 sequence: CASSYDRGGMNTEAFF. The CDR3 DNA reads as TGTGCCAGCAGTTACGACCGGGGGGGAATGAACACTGAAGCTTTCTTT. The chain has TRBV6-6 and TRBJ1-1; D might be TRBD1 (5 bases). Germline CDR1 and CDR2: MNHNY and SVGAGI (reference sequence). The CDR3 is 16 residues long. With 2 bases removed from V and 0 bases from J, the gap between germline ends came to 13 bases.

V and J are TRBV15 and TRBJ2-3; D remains unclear. V was pared by 0 bases and J by 6 bases, with 7 bases between. Per the germline V gene, CDR1 is LNHNV and CDR2 is YYDKDF (reference sequence). This CDR3 comprises 13 residues. The chain's CDR3 is CATSRDGLDTQYF. CDR3 bases: TGTGCCACCAGCAGAGATGGTTTGGATACGCAGTATTTT. The whole variable domain, remainder taken from reference TRBV15 and TRBJ2-3, is DAMVIQNPRYQVTQFGKPVTLSCSQTLNHNVMYWYQQKSSQAPKLLFHYYDKDFNNEADTPDNFQSRRPNTSFCFLDIRSPGLGDTAMYLCATSRDGLDTQYFGPGTRLTVL.

The chain uses TRBV27 and TRBJ1-1, with 9 bases fitting TRBD1. The V gene end was trimmed by 1 base and the J gene end by 5 bases; junction bases not matched to a gene: 5. Germline V gene data show CDR1 as MNHEY and CDR2 as SMNVEV (reference sequence). CDR3 size: 15 residues. The CDR3 reads CASSLYRGQNTEAFF. The CDR3 coding sequence is TGTGCCAGCAGTTTATACAGGGGGCAAAATACTGAAGCTTTCTTT.

The chain carries TRBV18 and TRBJ2-3; 12 nucleotides line up with TRBD2. The junction had 8 bases not matched to a gene; V was cut back by 3 bases and J by 4 bases. The CDR3 covers 17 residues. From germline, CDR1 is KGHSH and CDR2 LQKENI. The CDR3 DNA sequence: TGTGCCAGCTCACCCAGGACTAGCGGGATAGTAGCAGATACGCAGTATTTT. Its protein product is CASSPRTSGIVADTQYF.

The table lists this clonotype with many counts. This chain uses TRBV12-3 or TRBV12-4 with TRBJ1-2; tentative D call: TRBD1 (5 bases). The CDR3 is 14 amino acids. V was cut by 7 bases and J by 7 bases, with 19 bases left in between. In DNA form, the CDR3 reads TGTGCCAGCATCCCCGGTGGGGGTTTTAGTGGCTACACCTTC. Protein product: CASIPGGGFSGYTF.

This clonotype was recorded many times. V gene TRBV20-1 combines with J gene TRBJ2-4, with D tentatively TRBD2 (6 bases). The CDR3 loop spans 14 amino acids. The V end was cut by 4 bases, the J end by 8 bases, with 18 bases between. Germline loops: CDR1 DFQATT, CDR2 SNEGSKA (reference sequence). The CDR3 nucleotides read TGCAGTGCTAAGAACTTCCGAACGGGGGACATTCAGTACTTC. Residues: CSAKNFRTGDIQYF.

The rearrangement joins TRBV30 to TRBJ2-1; 9 bases are a match to TRBD1. The germline CDR1 and CDR2 sequences are GTSNPN and SVGIG (reference sequence). The CDR3 has 14 residues. The V gene end was trimmed by 3 bases and the J gene end by 7 bases; junction bases not matched to a gene: 7. The CDR3 nucleotides read TGTGCCTGGAGCTCCGGGACAGGGTCGAATGAGCAGTTCTTC. It yields the protein CAWSSGTGSNEQFF.

V is TRBV6-5 and J is TRBJ2-5; no clear D gene. The germline V and J ends were trimmed by 0 bases and 1 base, with 9 bases remaining between them. The CDR3 has 15 amino acids. Looked up from germline, CDR1 is MNHEY and CDR2 is SVGAGI. As DNA, the CDR3 is TGTGCCAGCAGTTACTCGATAGGGATCCAAGAGACCCAGTACTTC. Translating it yields CASSYSIGIQETQYF.

This clonotype occurred a few times. V is TRBV3-1 and J is TRBJ2-7; no reliable D call. V lost 2 bases and J 4 bases, leaving 12 bases between the germline ends. Germline V lookup: CDR1 LGHDT, CDR2 YNNKEL (reference sequence). The CDR3 runs 14 residues. In nucleotides, the CDR3 is TGTGCCAGCAGCCAAATGATAGGGCCGTACGAGCAGTACTTC. Translating gives CASSQMIGPYEQYF.

The chain employs TRBV7-3 and TRBJ2-3; 8 bases agree with TRBD2. Germline CDR1 reads SGHTA; CDR2 reads FQGTGA. The V segment lost 5 bases and the J segment 0 bases; nucleotides outside the gene matches: 4. CDR3 length equals 15 residues. CDR3 loop: CASSQLAVSTDTQYF. In DNA form, the CDR3 reads TGTGCCAGCAGCCAACTAGCGGTTAGCACAGATACGCAGTATTTT.

The CDR3 is CASGGQNEKLFF. The CDR3 DNA follows: TGTGCCAGCGGGGGACAGAATGAAAAACTGTTTTTT. The chain employs TRBV7-9 and TRBJ1-4; 7 bases are a match to TRBD1. J was trimmed by 5 bases and V by 8 bases; bases with no gene match: 2. The CDR3 sequence is 12 residues long. Germline CDR1 and CDR2: SEHNR and FQNEAQ (reference sequence).

This clonotype was counted between two and nine times. The rearrangement joins TRBV7-9 to TRBJ1-1; D unresolved. V was cut by 1 base and J by 2 bases, with 11 bases left in between. Per the germline V gene, CDR1 is SEHNR and CDR2 is FQNEAQ (reference sequence). This CDR3 region has 15 residues. The CDR3, as DNA: TGTGCCAGCAGCTTAGTCCCCAAATTAAACACTGAAGCTTTCTTT. It specifies CASSLVPKLNTEAFF.

This clonotype was observed a few times. The V gene is TRBV11-2, the J gene TRBJ2-7; 7 nucleotides agree with TRBD1. The CDR3 has 15 amino acids. CDR1 and CDR2 (germline): SGHAT, FQNNGV. V shed 5 bases and J 2 bases; nucleotides not matched to a gene: 9. This chain's CDR3 is CASSLDRMRTYEQYF. The CDR3 region has the DNA TGTGCCAGCAGCCTGGACAGGATGCGGACCTACGAGCAGTACTTC.

V is TRBV27 and J is TRBJ1-4, with 11 positions matching TRBD1. J lost 7 bases, V lost 5 bases, and 6 bases had no gene match. Germline V gene sequence: CDR1 MNHEY, CDR2 SMNVEV (reference sequence). This CDR3 contains 15 residues. Here the CDR3 reads CASSPTGTGGEKLFF. CDR3 sequence (DNA): TGTGCCAGCAGTCCAACCGGGACAGGGGGTGAAAAACTGTTTTTT.